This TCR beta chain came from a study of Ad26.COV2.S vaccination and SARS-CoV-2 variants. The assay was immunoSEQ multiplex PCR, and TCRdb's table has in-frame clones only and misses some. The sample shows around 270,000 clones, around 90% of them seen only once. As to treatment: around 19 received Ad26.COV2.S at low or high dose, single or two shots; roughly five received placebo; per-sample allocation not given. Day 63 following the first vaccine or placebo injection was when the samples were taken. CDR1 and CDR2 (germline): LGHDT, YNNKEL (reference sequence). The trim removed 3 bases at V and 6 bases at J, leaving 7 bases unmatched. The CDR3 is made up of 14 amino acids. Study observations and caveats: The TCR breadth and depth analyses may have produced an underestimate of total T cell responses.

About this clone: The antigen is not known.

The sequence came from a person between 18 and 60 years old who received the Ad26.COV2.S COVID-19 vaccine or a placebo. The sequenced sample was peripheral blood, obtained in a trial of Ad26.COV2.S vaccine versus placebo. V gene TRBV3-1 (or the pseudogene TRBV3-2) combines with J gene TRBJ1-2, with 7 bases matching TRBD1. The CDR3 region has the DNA TGTGCCAGCAGCCAGGAGGGGGCTAGTGATGGCTACACCTTC. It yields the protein CASSQEGASDGYTF.